The clone carrying this T cell receptor (beta chain) has only one observation. Treatment in this sample: randomized to nivolumab then ipilimumab (arm A) or the reverse (arm B). PBMC sorting kept live CD3+CD8+ cells without CD19 or CD56. Only in-frame clones appear in the TCRdb table, and some are missing; sequencing was by immunoSEQ multiplex PCR. The data contain 17,000 or so clones, roughly 70% of them singletons. This specimen comes from a study of sequential checkpoint blockade in melanoma. Study details: First-line arms were nivolumab then ipilimumab, or the reverse, randomized 1:1. Each arm's sequence ended with maintenance nivolumab.

This sequence originates from a human donor with melanoma. The source was CD8+ T cells sorted from blood (inferred from file names), collected from a patient given nivolumab and ipilimumab in sequence.

CDR3 DNA: TGCGCCAGCAGCCAAGGGACAGCCAGCTACGAGCAGTACTTC. Protein sequence: CASSQGTASYEQYF. The V and J genes are TRBV4-1 and TRBJ2-7, with D possibly TRBD1 on 6 matching bases. Germline-derived CDR1 and CDR2 are MGHRA and YSYEKL. With 1 base removed from V and 3 bases from J, the gap between germline ends came to 10 bases. The CDR3 spans 14 residues.